This T cell receptor (beta chain) stems from a study of blood T cell repertoires in COVID-19. Looking at the study overall: PBMCs, B-cell-depleted T cells, or T cells provided the cDNA or gDNA that made up the material.

The CDR3 is 15 residues long. Germline CDR1 is SGHNT and CDR2 is YYREEE (reference sequence). Between the trimmed V and J ends, which lost 0 bases and 2 bases, there was a span of 9 bases. As originally analysed: Nucleated cell counts were estimated from reference gene primer amplification. TCRdb's copy holds only in-frame clones and misses some; the assay was immunoSEQ multiplex PCR. D and trimming were read from the DNA, whereas the V and J calls and clone size are those reported in that table. The data show approximately 50,000 clones, 85% seen once. The chain carries TRBV5-4 and TRBJ2-1; D might be TRBD1 (5 bases). The origin of this receptor is a man aged 60 to 75 with acute or convalescent COVID-19. Material: peripheral blood. The CDR3 nucleotides read TGTGCCAGCAGCTTGGAGGTGGGGCCCTACAATGAGCAGTTCTTC. It specifies CASSLEVGPYNEQFF. The full variable domain, completed using reference TRBV5-4 and TRBJ2-1, is ETGVTQSPTHLIKTRGQQVTLRCSSQSGHNTVSWYQQALGQGPQFIFQYYREEENGRGNFPPRFSGLQFPNYSSELNVNALELDDSALYLCASSLEVGPYNEQFFGPGTRLTVL.